The 19 T cell receptor beta chains in this list originate from one sample, sequenced in a study of shared clonotypes between healthy human individuals. CD45RO-negative CD8 cells positively selected for CCR7 made up the naive population, which excluded terminally differentiated effector memory CD45RA+ cells. Generated by immunoSEQ multiplex PCR, the TCRdb table keeps only in-frame clones and is missing some. The repertoire consists of about 680,000 clones, with 90% to 95% occurring once and the leading ten covering about 24%. The sequencing input was naive CD8+ T cells sorted from blood. The receptors were sampled from a man aged 30 to 39 in good health.

This clone was picked up one time. The chain's CDR3 is CSVELRIGYTF. CDR3 nucleotide sequence: TGCAGCGTTGAGCTCAGGATCGGCTACACCTTC. The chain combines TRBV29-1 with TRBJ1-2; D is unclear. Germline CDR1 SQVTM, CDR2 ANQGSEA. The CDR3 totals 11 residues. With 3 bases removed from V and 8 bases from J, the gap between germline ends came to 10 bases.

The chain combines TRBV28 with TRBJ2-5; D is perhaps TRBD2 (6 bases). V lost 7 bases and J lost 1, with 16 bases in between. The V gene's germline CDR1 is MDHEN and CDR2 SYDVKM. The CDR3 is 15 residues long. The chain's CDR3 is CASTNEPRGQETQYF. The CDR3, as DNA: TGTGCCAGCACTAACGAACCGCGGGGCCAAGAGACCCAGTACTTC.

For this clone: Other DNA sequences in this sample translate to the same CDR3. The V gene is TRBV28, the J gene TRBJ2-7, with 9 positions matching TRBD1. Germline lookup yields CDR1 MDHEN and CDR2 SYDVKM. J lost 2 bases, V lost 6 bases, and 5 bases had no gene match. This CDR3 is built from 14 residues. This CDR3 is CASSPRQGAYEQYF. In DNA form, the CDR3 reads TGTGCCAGCAGCCCGAGACAGGGGGCCTACGAGCAGTACTTC.

The rearrangement links TRBV14 to TRBJ1-2; D possibly corresponds to TRBD1 (5 bases). Germline V CDR1 and CDR2: SGHDN, FVKESK. CDR3 length: 15 amino acids. The ends were cut back, 4 bases at V and 7 bases at J, with 19 bases in the middle. The CDR3 protein is CASSPQGARWFGYTF. The DNA for the CDR3 is TGTGCCAGCAGCCCTCAAGGGGCCAGATGGTTTGGCTACACCTTC.

The chain employs TRBV6-5 and TRBJ1-5; D possibly corresponds to TRBD1 (5 bases). The CDR3 contains 15 residues. V shed 4 bases and J shed 7 bases, with 17 bases lying between them. Germline V gene data show CDR1 as MNHEY and CDR2 as SVGAGI. The CDR3 DNA sequence: TGTGCCAGCAGTTCCTCGTGGGCAGGGAAACAGCCCCAGCATTTT. Amino acids: CASSSSWAGKQPQHF.

V gene TRBV4-3 combines with J gene TRBJ1-2, with 7 bases matching TRBD1. V was pared by 0 bases and J by 7 bases, with 8 bases of the junction left unmatched. CDR1 is LGHNA and CDR2 is YSLEER in the germline V gene. This CDR3 has 15 residues. CDR3 amino acids: CASSQERGPIRGYTF. In nucleotides, the CDR3 is TGCGCCAGCAGCCAAGAAAGGGGGCCAATTCGTGGCTACACCTTC.

DNA for the CDR3: TGCAGCGTTGAAAGTGAGGTTGGGGTGGTCCAGTACTTC. This gives the protein CSVESEVGVVQYF. The V gene is TRBV29-1, the J gene TRBJ2-5; D uncertain. CDR3 length: 13 residues. Germline loops: CDR1 SQVTM, CDR2 ANQGSEA. V dropped 2 bases and J dropped 10 bases, with 17 bases sitting between them.

A single count supports this clone. This chain connects TRBV28 to TRBJ2-3; D is undetermined. V was cut by 5 bases and J by 1 base, with 19 bases left in between. The CDR3 is 17 amino acids. CDR1 and CDR2 from the germline V gene are MDHEN and SYDVKM. The CDR3: CASSPPASQPRTDTQYF. The CDR3, as DNA: TGTGCCAGCAGTCCTCCGGCCAGCCAGCCGCGCACAGATACGCAGTATTTT.

The chain uses TRBV28 and TRBJ2-5; 9 bases match TRBD2. This CDR3 comprises 17 residues. The germline CDR1 and CDR2 sequences are MDHEN and SYDVKM. V shed 2 bases, J shed 0 bases, and the junction held 7 bases outside the gene matches. The CDR3 DNA is TGTGCCAGCAGTTTAGTAGCGGGAGAAACCTACCAAGAGACCCAGTACTTC. Its translation: CASSLVAGETYQETQYF.

This rearrangement joins TRBV10-3 to TRBJ2-1; the match to TRBD2 covers 7 bases. Germline assignment: CDR1 ENHRY and CDR2 SYGVKD. The CDR3 contains 14 residues. V trimming: 0 bases; J trimming: 9 bases; junction bases outside the gene matches: 5. Here the CDR3 reads CAISESGGAVEQFF. The CDR3 coding sequence is TGTGCCATCAGTGAGTCGGGAGGGGCGGTTGAGCAGTTCTTC.

V is TRBV5-5 and J is TRBJ1-4; D gene ambiguous. Germline V gene lookup returns CDR1 SGHKS and CDR2 YYEKEE (reference sequence). V gave up 0 bases and J gave up 0 bases, with 9 bases separating them. The CDR3 loop spans 16 amino acids. CDR3 nucleotide sequence: TGTGCCAGCAGCTTGGAACAGAGTACAACTAATGAAAAACTGTTTTTT. Encoded protein: CASSLEQSTTNEKLFF.

CDR3 in amino acids: CAWAISHNEQFF. The CDR3 DNA reads as TGTGCCTGGGCTATTAGCCACAATGAGCAGTTCTTC. The rearrangement links TRBV30 to TRBJ2-1; D is ambiguous. Trimming took 5 bases from V and 5 from J, leaving 10 bases between them. The CDR3 loop spans 12 amino acids. Germline V gene data show CDR1 as GTSNPN and CDR2 as SVGIG (reference sequence).

Of note for this clone: This same CDR3 is encoded by further DNA sequences in the sample. Written as DNA, the CDR3 is TGTGCCAGCAGCGTAGATGGGGGGAGCACAGATACGCAGTATTTT. It is translated as CASSVDGGSTDTQYF. This chain uses TRBV9 with TRBJ2-3; the D gene is possibly TRBD2 (6 bases). The V gene lost 0 bases and the J gene lost 0 bases, with 8 bases spanning the gap. CDR3 length equals 15 residues. Germline V gene sequence: CDR1 SGDLS, CDR2 YYNGEE.

The chain couples TRBV11-2 to TRBJ2-4; D is possibly TRBD2 (6 bases). This CDR3 spans 17 amino acids. Germline CDR1 and CDR2: SGHAT and FQNNGV. Trimming left V 6 bases short and J 4 bases short, with 22 bases between. CDR3 protein: CASSHPRLASVKNIQYF. The CDR3 nucleotides are TGTGCCAGCAGTCATCCTAGGCTGGCTAGCGTGAAAAACATTCAGTACTTC.

This chain uses TRBV7-9 with TRBJ2-5, with 13 bases matching TRBD2. The CDR3 covers 17 residues. Losses at the gene ends were 4 bases for V and 5 bases for J; bases not matched to a gene: 10. The germline V gene encodes CDR1 SEHNR and CDR2 FQNEAQ (reference sequence). CDR3 in amino acids: CASSSRGLAGVFETQYF. The CDR3 DNA reads as TGTGCCAGCAGCTCTCGAGGACTAGCGGGAGTCTTTGAGACCCAGTACTTC. The full variable domain, with the rest looked up from reference TRBV7-9 and TRBJ2-5, is DTGVSQNPRHKITKRGQNVTFRCDPISEHNRLYWYRQTLGQGPEFLTYFQNEAQLEKSRLLSDRFSAERPKGSFSTLEIQRTEQGDSAMYLCASSSRGLAGVFETQYFGPGTRLLVL.

The chain links TRBV9 to TRBJ2-1; 9 bases map to TRBD2. The CDR3 length is 15 residues. With 5 bases clipped from V and 8 bases from J, the junction kept 11 bases outside the gene matches. The V gene's germline CDR1 is SGDLS and CDR2 YYNGEE. The CDR3 DNA sequence: TGTGCCAGCAGTTCTGGCGGGAGGGCCCGCGATGAGCAGTTCTTC. Encoded protein: CASSSGGRARDEQFF.

The genes are TRBV27 and TRBJ2-7; 12 nucleotides line up with TRBD1. Germline CDR1 reads MNHEY; CDR2 reads SMNVEV (reference sequence). After removal of 5 bases from V and 5 bases from J, the junction contained 7 bases not matched to a gene. The length of the CDR3 is 15 residues. CDR3 region: CASSTPGQGAHEQYF. For the CDR3, the DNA is TGTGCCAGCAGTACTCCGGGACAGGGGGCCCACGAGCAGTACTTC.

This chain links TRBV9 with TRBJ2-1, with D possibly called TRBD1 or TRBD2 (5 bases each). Trimming took 3 bases from V and 9 from J, leaving 25 bases between them. The germline gives CDR1 SGDLS, CDR2 YYNGEE. CDR3 length equals 17 residues. CDR3 sequence reads: CASSAPGPTSSGFEQFF. CDR3 nucleotide sequence: TGTGCCAGCAGCGCCCCGGGGCCAACCAGTTCGGGTTTTGAGCAGTTCTTC. Variable domain in full (rest from reference TRBV9 and TRBJ2-1): DSGVTQTPKHLITATGQRVTLRCSPRSGDLSVYWYQQSLDQGLQFLIQYYNGEERAKGNILERFSAQQFPDLHSELNLSSLELGDSALYFCASSAPGPTSSGFEQFFGPGTRLTVL.

The genes are TRBV7-9 and TRBJ2-1; possibly TRBD1 for D (5 bases). V lost 5 bases to trimming and J lost 10 bases, with 15 bases between them. This CDR3 has 13 residues. Looked up from germline, CDR1 is SEHNR and CDR2 is FQNEAQ (reference sequence). The CDR3 nucleotides read TGTGCCAGCAGCCGCCCGACAGTCAGAGAGCAGTTCTTC. Its protein product is CASSRPTVREQFF.